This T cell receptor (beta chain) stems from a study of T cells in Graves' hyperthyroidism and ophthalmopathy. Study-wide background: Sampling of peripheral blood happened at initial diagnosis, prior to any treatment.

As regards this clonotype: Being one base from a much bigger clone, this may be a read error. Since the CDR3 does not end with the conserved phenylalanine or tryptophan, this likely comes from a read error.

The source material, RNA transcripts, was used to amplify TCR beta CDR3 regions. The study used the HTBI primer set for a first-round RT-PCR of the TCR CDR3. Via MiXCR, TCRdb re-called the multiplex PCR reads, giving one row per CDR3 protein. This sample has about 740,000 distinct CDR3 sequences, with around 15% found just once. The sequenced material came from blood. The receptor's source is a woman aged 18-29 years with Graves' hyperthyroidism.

CDR3 amino acids: CASSQDLGSSYNEQFL. The CDR3 DNA follows: TGTGCCAGCAGCCAAGATCTTGGGAGCTCCTACAATGAGCAGTTCTTA. The V and J genes are TRBV3-1 and TRBJ2-1, with a possible D match to TRBD2 (5 bases). Trimming removed 0 bases from V and 0 bases from J, with 9 bases in between. The CDR3 consists of 16 residues. Germline V gene lookup returns CDR1 LGHDT and CDR2 YNNKEL (reference sequence).